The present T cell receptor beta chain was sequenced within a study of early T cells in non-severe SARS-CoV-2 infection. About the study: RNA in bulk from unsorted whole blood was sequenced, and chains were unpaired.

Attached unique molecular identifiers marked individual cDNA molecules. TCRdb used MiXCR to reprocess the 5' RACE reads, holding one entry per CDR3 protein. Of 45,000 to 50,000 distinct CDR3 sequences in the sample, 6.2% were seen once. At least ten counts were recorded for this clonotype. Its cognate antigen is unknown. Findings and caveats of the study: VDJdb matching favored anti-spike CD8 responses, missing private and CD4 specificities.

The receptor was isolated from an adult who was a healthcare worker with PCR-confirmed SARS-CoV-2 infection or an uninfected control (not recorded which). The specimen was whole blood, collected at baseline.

This chain's CDR3 is CASSLGQGAYEQYF. The CDR3 region has the DNA TGTGCCAGCAGCTTAGGACAGGGGGCCTACGAGCAGTACTTC. The J gene is TRBJ2-7, the V gene TRBV7-2; TRBD1 agrees at 9 bases. CDR1 and CDR2 (germline): SGHTA, FQGNSA. The CDR3 runs 14 residues. The J segment lost 2 bases and the V segment lost 1 base, leaving 0 bases of the junction unmatched.